The present T cell receptor (beta chain) was sequenced within a study of shared clonotypes between healthy human individuals. Looking at the study overall: Per donor, CD8 memory used one plate, CD8 naive used two, CD4 memory used three and CD4 naive used three.

The sample holds one count of this clone. Its antigen is undetermined. J was trimmed by 9 bases and V by 0 bases; bases with no gene match: 7. Germline values: CDR1 MNHNY, CDR2 SVGAGI (reference sequence). The CDR3 consists of 14 residues. Terminally differentiated effector memory CD45RA+ cells were excluded by CCR7 positive selection of CD45RO-negative cells. The study, taken as a whole, reports: Generation of non-shared clonotypes was less probable than generation of clonotypes shared by all four donors. Four donors had around 5.2% of their naive CD4 clonotypes in common.

The table came from immunoSEQ multiplex PCR; TCRdb's copy has only in-frame clones and leaves some out. The table lists about 2.1 million clones, roughly 95% of them singletons. The chain joins TRBV6-6 to TRBJ1-1; 7 bases fit TRBD1. Sequences were obtained from naive CD8+ T cells from PBMCs. The receptor comes from a young man in good health. Some clones in this sample may be carry-over from other donors' samples. CDR3: CASSYSPGTVQAFF. The DNA of the CDR3 is TGTGCCAGCAGTTACTCTCCCGGGACAGTTCAAGCTTTCTTT.